This T cell receptor beta chain originates from a study of vaccination and CD4 T cells after COVID-19. Study-wide context: Overlapping spike peptides from SARS-CoV-2, HCoV-NL63, HCoV-OC43 and HCoV-229E served to stimulate the cells.

Treatment given: roughly 11-day PBMC culture with coronavirus spike peptide pools or control peptides (ViraFEST assay). ViraFEST used peptide pools to expand antigen-specific T cells and subsequently sequenced their TCRs. In regard to this clonotype: The antigen is not known.

The Oncomine TCR Beta short-read assay was applied to DNA of cultured CD4+ T cells. Genomic DNA extraction was carried out from cultured CD4+ T cells. MiXCR, run by TCRdb on the PCR reads, gives a single entry per CDR3 protein. The sample carries 25,000 or so distinct CDR3 sequences, roughly 62% recorded once. V gave up 1 base and J gave up 1 base, with 7 bases separating them. This CDR3 has 14 amino acids. Germline CDR1 and CDR2: SGHNT and YENEEA. The material was CD4+ T cells from blood, cultured in vitro, obtained after SARS-CoV-2 vaccination. This chain links TRBV11-3 with TRBJ1-1; D uncertain. This TCR came from a human donor who received a COVID-19 vaccine. The CDR3 region has the DNA TGTGCCAGCAGCTTAGGACGGCAGAACACTGAAGCTTTCTTT. Translated: CASSLGRQNTEAFF.